The present T cell receptor beta chain was sequenced within a study of shared clonotypes between healthy human individuals. Findings and limits, study-wide: Rarefaction analysis demonstrated incomplete sorted-subset sequencing notwithstanding large depth. Naive CD4 clonotypes overlapped across several donors at approximately 5.3%. The study sampled only blood, and tissue repertoires likely differ.

Researchers divided each subset's genomic DNA evenly across several immunoSEQ plates. The data were produced by immunoSEQ multiplex PCR, yet TCRdb's version contains in-frame clones alone and is incomplete. The sample holds roughly 2.1 million clones, more than 85% seen once. Cells designated naive CD8 were CD45RO-negative and were positively selected for CCR7, with terminally differentiated effector memory CD45RA+ cells excluded. Turning to this clone: Its antigen is undetermined.

The sequencing input was naive CD8+ T cells from PBMCs. The TCR comes from a man between 18 and 29 years old in good health. Some clones in this sample may be carry-over from other donors' samples.

The CDR3 sequence: CASSVGSHNEQFF. The CDR3 coding sequence is TGTGCCAGCAGTGTGGGAAGTCACAATGAGCAGTTCTTC. The chain couples TRBV25-1 to TRBJ2-1; D uncertain. This CDR3 comprises 13 residues. Trimming took 4 bases from V and 5 from J, leaving 9 bases between them. Germline CDR1 MGHDK, CDR2 SYGVNS.